One and the same sample provided the 2 T cell receptor beta chains below, sequenced in a study of cytomegalovirus exposure and HLA in healthy donors. Amplification used 60 Vbeta primers and 13 Jbeta primers. Only in-frame clones appear in the TCRdb table, and some are missing; sequencing was by immunoSEQ multiplex PCR. This sample carries under 200,000 clones, around 75% of them seen once, and the ten largest clones take around 4.9%. The sequenced material came from PBMCs. These receptors originate from a male donor in good health and CMV-seronegative.

This clone was seen only once. The chain joins TRBV7-8 to TRBJ2-3, with 11 bases matching TRBD2. Germline V gives CDR1 SGHVS, CDR2 FQNEAQ. The CDR3 is made up of 15 amino acids. Trimming took 6 bases from V and 6 from J; bases not matched to a gene: 8. The chain's CDR3 is CASRPTSGTTDTQYF. CDR3 in DNA: TGTGCCAGCAGGCCGACTAGCGGGACGACGGATACGCAGTATTTT.

J is TRBJ2-3 and V is TRBV7-9, with unresolved D. The germline V and J ends were trimmed by 1 base and 2 bases, with 10 bases remaining between them. The CDR3 has 15 residues. CDR1 is SEHNR, CDR2 FQNEAQ, per germline (reference sequence). CDR3 in amino acids: CASSLDRSATDTQYF. The CDR3 DNA follows: TGTGCCAGCAGCTTAGACCGAAGCGCCACAGATACGCAGTATTTT.